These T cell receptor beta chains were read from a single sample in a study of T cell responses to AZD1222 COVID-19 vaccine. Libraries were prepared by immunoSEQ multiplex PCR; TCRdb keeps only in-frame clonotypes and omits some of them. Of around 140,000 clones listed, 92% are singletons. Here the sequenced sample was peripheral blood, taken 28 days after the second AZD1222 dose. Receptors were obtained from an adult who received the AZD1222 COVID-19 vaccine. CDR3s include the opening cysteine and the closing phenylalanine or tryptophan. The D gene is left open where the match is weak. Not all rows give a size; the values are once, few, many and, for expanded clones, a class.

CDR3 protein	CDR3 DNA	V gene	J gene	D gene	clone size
CASSPVPGQLRPEKLFF	TGTGCCAGCTCACCCGTCCCGGGACAGCTCCGACCTGAAAAACTGTTTTTT	TRBV18	TRBJ1-4	TRBD1	NA
CAWTRGLASDTQYF	TGTGCCTGGACCAGAGGACTAGCGTCAGATACGCAGTATTTT	TRBV30	TRBJ2-3	TRBD2	NA
CASSVDVGGHYEQYF	TGTGCCAGCAGCGTAGATGTCGGGGGGCACTACGAGCAGTACTTC	TRBV9	TRBJ2-7	NA	once
CASSLGRLAGLGRDEQFF	TGTGCCAGCAGCTTAGGTCGACTAGCGGGTCTAGGTCGCGATGAGCAGTTCTTC	TRBV7-8	TRBJ2-1	TRBD2	NA
CASSPRRGYNEQFF	TGTGCCAGCAGCCCCCGGCGGGGGTACAATGAGCAGTTCTTC	TRBV3-1/TRBV3-2	TRBJ2-1	TRBD2	NA
CASSYAVAGPKNIQYF	TGTGCCAGCAGTTACGCGGTAGCGGGGCCCAAAAACATTCAGTACTTC	TRBV6-5	TRBJ2-4	TRBD2	NA
CSASTSSYNEQFF	TGCAGCGCTAGCACCAGCTCCTACAATGAGCAGTTCTTC	TRBV29-1	TRBJ2-1	NA	NA
CASSLGWGLAEAFF	TGTGCCAGCAGCCTGGGCTGGGGGCTAGCTGAAGCTTTCTTT	TRBV3-1/TRBV3-2	TRBJ1-1	NA	once
CASSSTSPSEQFF	TGTGCCAGCAGTTCGACTAGCCCCAGTGAGCAGTTCTTC	TRBV12-3/TRBV12-4	TRBJ2-1	TRBD2	NA
CASSLAGGGNTIYF	TGTGCCAGCAGCTTAGCAGGCGGTGGAAACACCATATATTTT	TRBV7-3	TRBJ1-3	NA	NA
CASSSQDRASPGYTF	TGTGCCAGCAGTTCGCAGGACAGGGCCTCTCCTGGCTACACCTTC	TRBV27	TRBJ1-2	TRBD1	NA
CASSGTGATYEQYF	TGTGCCAGCTCCGGGACAGGCGCGACCTACGAGCAGTACTTC	TRBV6-5	TRBJ2-7	TRBD1	NA
CASKPDFF	TGTGCCAGCAAACCCGACTTCTTC	TRBV2	TRBJ2-4	NA	NA
CSVRGGLTDTQYF	TGCAGCGTTCGCGGAGGATTAACAGATACGCAGTATTTT	TRBV29-1	TRBJ2-3	NA	NA
CASSQDHRGFGYTF	TGTGCCAGCAGCCAAGATCACAGGGGCTTCGGCTACACCTTC	TRBV14	TRBJ1-2	TRBD1	once
CASTRLGTTGELFF	TGCGCCAGCACCCGTTTAGGGACCACCGGGGAGCTGTTTTTT	TRBV4-1	TRBJ2-2	NA	NA
CATSQSNQPQHF	TGTGCCACCAGTCAAAGCAATCAGCCCCAGCATTTT	TRBV24-1	TRBJ1-5	NA	NA
CASSDIAEPTDTQYF	TGTGCCAGCAGTGACATAGCGGAACCCACAGATACGCAGTATTTT	TRBV6-1	TRBJ2-3	NA	NA
CASSHSERLNYNEQFF	TGTGCCAGCAGCCATTCGGAGCGGTTAAACTACAATGAGCAGTTCTTC	TRBV3-1/TRBV3-2	TRBJ2-1	NA	NA
CASTIEDSLETFF	TGTGCCAGCACGATAGAGGACAGCCTGGAAACTTTCTTT	TRBV12-3/TRBV12-4	TRBJ1-1	NA	NA
CASSQGVGSGAKTQYF	TGTGCCAGCAGCCAAGGAGTAGGTAGCGGGGCCAAGACCCAGTACTTC	TRBV14	TRBJ2-5	TRBD2	NA